The entry below gives a single T cell receptor (beta chain) sequence along with its context. The data stem from a study of T cell changes during pregnancy in multiple sclerosis. The germline V gene has CDR1 SGHTA and CDR2 FQGNSA. The CDR3 spans 14 residues. V shed 4 bases, J shed 1 base, and the junction held 1 base outside the gene matches. This table comes from immunoSEQ multiplex PCR, and its TCRdb copy is limited to in-frame clones, with some not included. This table holds 55,000 to 80,000 clones, around 94% found once. The TCR comes from a female donor with multiple sclerosis, enrolled in a pregnancy study. Sequenced here: peripheral blood, sampled in the third trimester of pregnancy. This chain joins TRBV7-2 and TRBJ2-5, with 9 bases matching TRBD1. CDR3 protein: CASSWDRAQETQYF. The CDR3 nucleotides are TGTGCCAGCAGCTGGGACAGGGCCCAAGAGACCCAGTACTTC.